A selection of T cell receptor beta chains follows, all from one sample in a study of a mutant IDH1 vaccine in newly diagnosed glioma. These TCRs are of unknown antigen specificity. Sequencing used immunoSEQ multiplex PCR; TCRdb keeps in-frame clones, though not all of them. This sample has approximately 32,000 clones, with 56% found just once. Sequencing was performed on PBMCs, taken from a glioma patient whose treatment included an IDH1 peptide vaccine. These receptors all stem from a woman under 30 with glioma. Each CDR3 is given with its conserved first and last residue. The order of the fields is D gene, clone size, J gene, V gene, CDR3 protein, CDR3 DNA. The D gene is left open where the match is weak. Where a row states a size, it is once, few, many or the class of an expanded clone; other rows omit it.

TRBD2 - TRBJ2-1 TRBV4-2 CASSQDLAGGTYNEQFF TGTGCCAGCAGCCAAGATCTAGCGGGGGGTACCTACAATGAGCAGTTCTTC
- - TRBJ2-7 TRBV28 CATSREGLSYEQYF TGTGCCACCTCTCGAGAGGGGCTCTCCTACGAGCAGTACTTC
TRBD2 - TRBJ2-4 TRBV7-6 CASSLGLAFSIQYF TGTGCCAGCAGCTTAGGACTAGCGTTTTCTATTCAGTACTTC
- - TRBJ2-3 TRBV30 CAWGSWGTTADTQYF TGTGCCTGGGGGTCGTGGGGCACAACGGCAGATACGCAGTATTTT
- - TRBJ1-2 TRBV5-6 CASSPGRLSYGYTF TGTGCCAGCAGCCCCGGGAGGCTATCCTATGGCTACACCTTC
TRBD2 - TRBJ2-7 TRBV19 CASSRGGPEQYF TGTGCCAGTAGTAGGGGGGGACCCGAGCAGTACTTC
- - TRBJ1-5 TRBV7-2 CASSLGRTVNQPQHF TGTGCCAGCAGCTTAGGAAGGACAGTCAATCAGCCCCAGCATTTT
TRBD2 few TRBJ2-2 TRBV10-3 CAISVGLAGDPTGELFF TGTGCCATCAGTGTAGGACTAGCGGGAGACCCCACCGGGGAGCTGTTTTTT
- - TRBJ2-1 TRBV15 CATSRDLGAGEQFF TGTGCCACCAGCAGAGATCTGGGGGCTGGTGAGCAGTTCTTC
TRBD1 once TRBJ2-6 TRBV2 CASTWDTGQGARGANVLTF TGTGCCAGCACGTGGGACACGGGACAGGGGGCAAGAGGGGCCAACGTCCTGACTTTC
TRBD1 - TRBJ1-2 TRBV19 CASTRGDSNYGYTF TGTGCCAGTACCCGGGGGGACAGTAACTATGGCTACACCTTC
- - TRBJ2-3 TRBV25-1 CASSEAGLSTDTQYF TGTGCCAGCAGTGAAGCGGGGTTAAGCACAGATACGCAGTATTTT
TRBD1 - TRBJ1-2 TRBV5-6 CASSVRDRVFYGYTF TGTGCCAGCAGCGTCCGGGACAGGGTTTTCTATGGCTACACCTTC
- - TRBJ1-1 TRBV19 CASSIQGGTEAFF TGTGCCAGTAGTATACAGGGCGGCACTGAAGCTTTCTTT
TRBD1 - TRBJ1-2 TRBV14 CASSRRDSDYGYTF TGTGCCAGCAGCCGACGGGACAGCGACTATGGCTACACCTTC
- - TRBJ1-3 TRBV7-6 CASSLDRDGSGNTIYF TGTGCCAGCAGCTTAGACAGAGACGGCTCTGGAAACACCATATATTTT
- - TRBJ1-3 TRBV6-1 CASSAGSVAIYF TGTGCCAGCAGTGCTGGATCTGTTGCCATATATTTT
TRBD1 few TRBJ1-2 TRBV7-8 CASSFDRVVGYTF TGTGCCAGCAGCTTTGACAGGGTGGTTGGCTACACCTTC
TRBD2 few TRBJ2-7 TRBV4-2 CASSQGDYTSYEQYF TGTGCCAGCAGCCAAGGGGACTACACCTCCTACGAGCAGTACTTC
- - TRBJ1-4 TRBV5-5 CASSLDPFTVEKLFF TGTGCCAGCAGCTTGGACCCCTTCACTGTTGAAAAACTGTTTTTT
- few TRBJ1-6 TRBV7-9 CASSLDSLSPLHF TGTGCCAGCAGCTTAGATTCTTTGTCACCCCTCCACTTT
- - TRBJ2-7 TRBV5-6 CASSLWGEQYF TGTGCCAGCAGCTTATGGGGGGAGCAGTACTTC
TRBD1 - TRBJ1-4 TRBV7-2 CASSLRQGGEKLFF TGTGCCAGCAGCCTCCGACAGGGAGGGGAAAAACTGTTTTTT
- - TRBJ1-5 TRBV30 CAWSVGVSNQPQHF TGTGCCTGGAGTGTGGGGGTCAGTAATCAGCCCCAGCATTTT
TRBD2 - TRBJ2-5 TRBV5-6 CASSGLGYGQETQYF TGTGCCAGCAGCGGACTAGGGTACGGGCAAGAGACCCAGTACTTC
- - TRBJ2-5 TRBV12-5 CASALDTGQETQYF TGTGCTAGTGCTTTAGATACAGGGCAAGAGACCCAGTACTTC
TRBD1 - TRBJ2-3 TRBV7-2 CASSQDRSTDTQYF TGTGCCAGCAGCCAGGACAGGAGCACAGATACGCAGTATTTT
- - TRBJ1-2 TRBV7-2 CASSLGGTPSSLHTF TGTGCCAGCAGCTTAGGGGGGACCCCATCTAGTCTTCACACCTTC
TRBD1 few TRBJ1-1 TRBV28 CASNHRGTNTEAFF TGTGCCAGCAATCACAGGGGAACGAACACTGAAGCTTTCTTT
- medium-sized TRBJ1-1 TRBV4-2 CASSQIGQGIAEAFF TGTGCCAGCAGCCAAATCGGTCAGGGTATCGCTGAAGCTTTCTTT
TRBD2 - TRBJ2-7 TRBV6-6 CASSTLAGGGEQYF TGTGCCAGCAGTACCCTAGCGGGAGGGGGAGAGCAGTACTTC
- - TRBJ2-5 TRBV15 CATSRARQGGETQYF TGTGCCACCAGCAGAGCCCGACAGGGAGGAGAGACCCAGTACTTC
- - TRBJ2-2 TRBV30 CAWSVRGSYVGANTGELFF TGTGCCTGGAGTGTACGGGGGAGTTACGTGGGAGCGAACACCGGGGAGCTGTTTTTT
- - TRBJ2-1 TRBV18 CASSPPNPSGQFF TGTGCCAGCTCACCACCCAACCCCTCGGGGCAGTTCTTC
- once TRBJ2-1 TRBV19 CASSIESGPVSEQFF TGTGCCAGTAGTATAGAATCGGGACCAGTCTCGGAGCAGTTCTTC
- few TRBJ1-1 TRBV14 CASSLLSTEAFF TGTGCCAGCAGCCTATTGAGCACTGAAGCTTTCTTT
TRBD1 - TRBJ1-1 TRBV29-1 CSVEAYETGESKAFF TGCAGCGTTGAAGCTTATGAGACAGGGGAGTCGAAAGCTTTCTTT
TRBD1 - TRBJ1-5 TRBV28 CASSPSLDRGNQPQHF TGTGCCAGCAGTCCTTCCCTAGACAGGGGAAATCAGCCCCAGCATTTT
TRBD1 - TRBJ2-5 TRBV19 CASRGQAGQETQYF TGTGCCAGTAGGGGACAGGCGGGACAAGAGACCCAGTACTTC
TRBD2 - TRBJ2-1 TRBV5-4 CASSLSGSYNEQFF TGTGCCAGCAGCTTAAGCGGGAGTTACAATGAGCAGTTCTTC
TRBD1 - TRBJ2-7 TRBV7-2 CASSLDGTVSEQYF TGTGCCAGCAGCTTAGACGGGACAGTTTCCGAGCAGTACTTC
TRBD2 - TRBJ2-5 TRBV6-6 CATRGTSGSSRETQYF TGTGCCACTAGGGGGACTAGCGGGAGTTCTAGAGAGACCCAGTACTTC
TRBD2 - TRBJ2-3 TRBV4-2 CASSQPPGLAGADTQYF TGTGCCAGCAGCCAACCTCCGGGACTAGCGGGAGCGGATACGCAGTATTTT
- - TRBJ1-1 TRBV7-9 CASSLGKGVVETEAFF TGTGCCAGCAGCTTAGGAAAAGGGGTAGTGGAGACTGAAGCTTTCTTT
TRBD2 - TRBJ2-1 TRBV28 CASSLLAGESNEQFF TGTGCCAGCAGTTTACTAGCGGGAGAATCCAATGAGCAGTTCTTC
- - TRBJ1-2 TRBV5-4 CASSLGTPKASNYGYTF TGTGCCAGCAGCTTGGGGACACCGAAAGCATCTAACTATGGCTACACCTTC
TRBD2 few TRBJ2-3 TRBV7-7 CASSLGVGGATDTQYF TGTGCTAGCAGCTTAGGGGTCGGGGGGGCCACAGATACGCAGTATTTT
- - TRBJ2-2 TRBV27 CASSLSPGPYTGELFF TGTGCCAGCAGTTTATCGCCTGGGCCGTACACCGGGGAGCTGTTTTTT
TRBD2 - TRBJ2-3 TRBV19 CASSIVAGGDGTQYF TGTGCCAGTAGTATCGTAGCGGGGGGGGATGGTACGCAGTATTTT
TRBD2 - TRBJ2-2 TRBV19 CASSPRAGRSTGELFF TGTGCCAGTAGTCCCAGAGCGGGGAGGAGCACCGGGGAGCTGTTTTTT
- - TRBJ1-4 TRBV12-5 CASGFMVQGGEKTNEKLFF TGTGCTAGTGGTTTTATGGTCCAGGGCGGGGAGAAAACTAATGAAAAACTGTTTTTT